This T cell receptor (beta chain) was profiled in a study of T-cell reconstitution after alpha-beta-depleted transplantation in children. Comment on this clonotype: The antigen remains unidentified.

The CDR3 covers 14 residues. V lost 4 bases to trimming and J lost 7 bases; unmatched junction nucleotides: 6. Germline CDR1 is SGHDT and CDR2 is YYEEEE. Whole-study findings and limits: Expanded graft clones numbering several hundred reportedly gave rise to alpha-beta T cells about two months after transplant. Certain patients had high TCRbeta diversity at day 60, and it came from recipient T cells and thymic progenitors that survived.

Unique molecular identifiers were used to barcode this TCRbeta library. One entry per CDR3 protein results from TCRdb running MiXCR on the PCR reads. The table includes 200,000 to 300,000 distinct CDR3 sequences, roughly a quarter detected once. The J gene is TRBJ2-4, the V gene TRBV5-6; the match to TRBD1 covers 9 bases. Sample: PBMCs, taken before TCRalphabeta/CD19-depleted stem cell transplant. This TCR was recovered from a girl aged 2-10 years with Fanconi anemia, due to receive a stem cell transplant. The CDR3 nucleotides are TGTGCCAGCAGCCCCGGGACAGGGTGGAACATTCAGTACTTC. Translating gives CASSPGTGWNIQYF.